Sequencing of this TCR beta chain was carried out in a study of spatial heterogeneity in lung cancer. CDR3 length: 14 residues. With 4 bases removed from V and 6 bases from J, the gap between germline ends came to 15 bases. Germline lookup yields CDR1 SNHLY and CDR2 FYNNEI. TCRdb processed the 5' RACE reads anew with MiXCR; each CDR3 protein has one entry. The repertoire holds roughly 39,000 distinct CDR3 sequences, with approximately 6.3% as singletons. Time point in this sample: sample taken at primary tumor resection. Unsorted whole RNA from tumor, nontumor lung or frozen PBMC underwent sequencing. This clonotype was observed a few times.

The gene calls are TRBV2 and TRBJ1-2; a possible D gene is TRBD1 (5 bases). The sequence was obtained from a male donor with early-stage non-small cell lung cancer. Sequenced material: PBMCs, taken at surgery. The CDR3 coding sequence is TGTGCCAGCAGTGTATGGGGCGCGAGGAATGGCTACACCTTC. Its translation: CASSVWGARNGYTF.